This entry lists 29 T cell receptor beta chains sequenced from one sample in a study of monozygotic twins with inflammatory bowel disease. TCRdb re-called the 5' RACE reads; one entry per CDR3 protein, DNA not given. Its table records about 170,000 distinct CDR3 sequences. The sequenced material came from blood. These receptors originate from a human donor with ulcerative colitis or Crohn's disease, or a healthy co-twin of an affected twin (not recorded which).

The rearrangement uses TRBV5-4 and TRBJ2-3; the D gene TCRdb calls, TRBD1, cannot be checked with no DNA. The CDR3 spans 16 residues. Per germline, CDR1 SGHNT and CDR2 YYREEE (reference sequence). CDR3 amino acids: CASSMDPGVSTDTQYF.

The CDR3 loop is CASRPTGYSNQPQHF. The chain couples TRBV28 to TRBJ1-5; with no DNA, the TCRdb D assignment of TRBD1 cannot be verified. Germline V lookup: CDR1 MDHEN, CDR2 SYDVKM. The CDR3 extends over 15 amino acids.

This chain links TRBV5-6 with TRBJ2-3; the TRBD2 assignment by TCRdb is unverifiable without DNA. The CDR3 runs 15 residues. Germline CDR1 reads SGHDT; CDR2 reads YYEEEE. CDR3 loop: CASGPLAGKADTQYF.

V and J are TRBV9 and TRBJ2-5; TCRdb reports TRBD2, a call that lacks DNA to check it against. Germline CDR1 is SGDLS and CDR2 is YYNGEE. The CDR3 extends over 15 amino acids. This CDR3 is CASSVGLAGAETQYF.

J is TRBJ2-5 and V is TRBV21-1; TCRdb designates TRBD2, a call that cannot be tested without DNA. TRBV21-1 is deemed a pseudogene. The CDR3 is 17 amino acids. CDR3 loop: CASRREGLAPLQETQYF.

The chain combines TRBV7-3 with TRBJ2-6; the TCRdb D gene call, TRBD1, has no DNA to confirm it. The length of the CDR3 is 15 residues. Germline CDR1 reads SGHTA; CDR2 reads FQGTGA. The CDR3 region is CASSLPGTGANVLTF.

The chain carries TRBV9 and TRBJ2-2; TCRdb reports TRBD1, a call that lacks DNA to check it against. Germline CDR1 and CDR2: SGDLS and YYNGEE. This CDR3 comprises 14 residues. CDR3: CASSAQGSTGELFF.

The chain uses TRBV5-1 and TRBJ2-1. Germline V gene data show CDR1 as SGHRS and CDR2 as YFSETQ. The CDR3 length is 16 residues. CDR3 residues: CASSLYLASSYNEQFF.

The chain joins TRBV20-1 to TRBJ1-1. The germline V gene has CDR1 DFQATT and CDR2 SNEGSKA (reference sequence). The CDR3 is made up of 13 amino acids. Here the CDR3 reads CSARHRVNTEAFF.

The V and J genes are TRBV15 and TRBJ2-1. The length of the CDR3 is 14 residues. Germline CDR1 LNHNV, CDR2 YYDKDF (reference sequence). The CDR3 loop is CATSPNRLVIEQFF.

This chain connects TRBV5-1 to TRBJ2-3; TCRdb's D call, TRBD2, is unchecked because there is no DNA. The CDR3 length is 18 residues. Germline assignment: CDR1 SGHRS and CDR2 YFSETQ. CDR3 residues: CASSLAGLAEPYQDTQYF.

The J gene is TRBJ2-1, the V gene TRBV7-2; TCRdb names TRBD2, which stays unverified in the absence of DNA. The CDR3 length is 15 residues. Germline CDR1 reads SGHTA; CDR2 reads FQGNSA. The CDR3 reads CASSFGLAGVKEQFF.

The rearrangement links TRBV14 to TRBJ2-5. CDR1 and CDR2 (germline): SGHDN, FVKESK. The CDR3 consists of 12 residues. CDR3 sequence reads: CASSQSGQTQYF.

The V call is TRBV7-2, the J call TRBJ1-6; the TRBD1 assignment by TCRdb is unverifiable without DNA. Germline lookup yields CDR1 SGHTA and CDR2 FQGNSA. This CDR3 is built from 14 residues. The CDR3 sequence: CASSWDGYNSPLHF.

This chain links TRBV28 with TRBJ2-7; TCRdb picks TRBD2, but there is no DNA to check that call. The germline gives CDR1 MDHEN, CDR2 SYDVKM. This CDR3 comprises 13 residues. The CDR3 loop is CASSSAGVYEQYF.

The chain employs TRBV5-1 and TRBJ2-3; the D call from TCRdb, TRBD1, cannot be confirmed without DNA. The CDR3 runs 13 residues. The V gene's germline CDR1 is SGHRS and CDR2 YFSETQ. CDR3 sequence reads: CATSTGITDTQYF.

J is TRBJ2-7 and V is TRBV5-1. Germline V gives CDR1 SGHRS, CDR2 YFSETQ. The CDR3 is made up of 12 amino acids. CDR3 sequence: CASRGMRYEQYF.

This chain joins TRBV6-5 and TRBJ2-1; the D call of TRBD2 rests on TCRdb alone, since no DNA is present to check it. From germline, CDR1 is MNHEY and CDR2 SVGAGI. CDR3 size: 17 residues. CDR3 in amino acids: CASSYSGRASAYNEQFF.

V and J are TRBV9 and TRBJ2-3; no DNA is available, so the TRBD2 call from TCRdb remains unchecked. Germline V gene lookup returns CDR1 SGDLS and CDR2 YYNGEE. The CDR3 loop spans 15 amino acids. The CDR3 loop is CASSRSGILTDTQYF. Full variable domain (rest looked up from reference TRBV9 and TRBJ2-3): DSGVTQTPKHLITATGQRVTLRCSPRSGDLSVYWYQQSLDQGLQFLIQYYNGEERAKGNILERFSAQQFPDLHSELNLSSLELGDSALYFCASSRSGILTDTQYFGPGTRLTVL.

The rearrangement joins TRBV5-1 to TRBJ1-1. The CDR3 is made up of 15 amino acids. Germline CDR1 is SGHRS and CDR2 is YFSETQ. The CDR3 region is CASSLGVRRYTEAFF. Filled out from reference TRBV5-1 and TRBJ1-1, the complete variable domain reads KAGVTQTPRYLIKTRGQQVTLSCSPISGHRSVSWYQQTPGQGLQFLFEYFSETQRNKGNFPGRFSGRQFSNSRSEMNVSTLELGDSALYLCASSLGVRRYTEAFFGQGTRLTVV.

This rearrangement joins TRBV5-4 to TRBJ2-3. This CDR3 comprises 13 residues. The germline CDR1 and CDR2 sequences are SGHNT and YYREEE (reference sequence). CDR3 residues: CASSLVSTDTQYF.

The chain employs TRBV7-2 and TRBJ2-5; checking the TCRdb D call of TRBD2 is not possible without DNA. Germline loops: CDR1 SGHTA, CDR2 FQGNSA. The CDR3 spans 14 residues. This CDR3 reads CASSSRLVAETQYF.

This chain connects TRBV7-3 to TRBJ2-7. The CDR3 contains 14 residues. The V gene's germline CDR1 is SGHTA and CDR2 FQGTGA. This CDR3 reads CASSLQPNGYEQYF. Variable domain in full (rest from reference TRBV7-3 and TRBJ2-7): GAGVSQTPSNKVTEKGKYVELRCDPISGHTALYWYRQSLGQGPEFLIYFQGTGAADDSGLPNDRFFAVRPEGSVSTLKIQRTERGDSAVYLCASSLQPNGYEQYFGPGTRLTVT.

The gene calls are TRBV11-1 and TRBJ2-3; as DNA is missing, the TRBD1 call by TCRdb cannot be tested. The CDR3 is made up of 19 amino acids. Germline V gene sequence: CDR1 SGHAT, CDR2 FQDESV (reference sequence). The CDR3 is CASSYQILTTGVLTDTQYF. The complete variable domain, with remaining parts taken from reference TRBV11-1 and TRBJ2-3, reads EAEVAQSPRYKITEKSQAVAFWCDPISGHATLYWYRQILGQGPELLVQFQDESVVDDSQLPKDRFSAERLKGVDSTLKIQPAELGDSAMYLCASSYQILTTGVLTDTQYFGPGTRLTVL.

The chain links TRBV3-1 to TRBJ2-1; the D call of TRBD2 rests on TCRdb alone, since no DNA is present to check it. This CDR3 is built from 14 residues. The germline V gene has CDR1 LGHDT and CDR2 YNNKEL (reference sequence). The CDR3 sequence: CASSRLAENNEQFF.

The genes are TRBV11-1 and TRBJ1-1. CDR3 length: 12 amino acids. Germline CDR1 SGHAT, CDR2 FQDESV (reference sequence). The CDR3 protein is CASSLFPAEAFF.

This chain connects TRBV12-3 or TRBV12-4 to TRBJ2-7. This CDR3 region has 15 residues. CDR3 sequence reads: CASSLQHRSSYEQYF.

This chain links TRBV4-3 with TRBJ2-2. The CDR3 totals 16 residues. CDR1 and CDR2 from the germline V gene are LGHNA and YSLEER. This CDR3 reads CASSQDMDTNTGELFF.

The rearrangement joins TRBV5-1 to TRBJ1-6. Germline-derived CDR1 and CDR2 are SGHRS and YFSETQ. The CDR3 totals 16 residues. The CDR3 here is CASSFYLTTNNSPLHF.